The sequence of this T cell receptor beta chain was determined in a study of PD-L1 blockade in urothelial cancer. Overall study context: Patients began atezolizumab, 1,200 mg intravenously every 3 weeks, in about 2014. There were a median of approximately 140,000 T cells in blood samples. Points from the study as a whole: Better survival was forecast by a pretreatment blood TCR clonality below the median.

CDR1 is SGHNT, CDR2 YENEEA, per germline. This CDR3 is 16 amino acids long. V gave up 6 bases and J gave up 2 bases; unmatched junction bases: 10. Disease in patients was locally advanced or metastatic urothelial carcinoma. Measured with immunoSEQ multiplex PCR; TCRdb has only the in-frame clones, and not every one. The sample lists about 51,000 clones, more than 75% seen once, with 16% in the top ten. For this clone: The antigen is not known.

Sequencing was performed on PBMCs, taken around atezolizumab (anti-PD-L1) treatment. The clonotype comes from a man between 60 and 70 years old with urothelial cancer. The V and J genes are TRBV11-3 and TRBJ2-1; TRBD2 agrees at 7 bases. Written as DNA, the CDR3 is TGTGCCAGCAGTCAAGCGGGGACCAGGACCTACAATGAGCAGTTCTTC. Its protein product is CASSQAGTRTYNEQFF.